Below, 30 T cell receptor beta chains from the same sample are listed, as sequenced in a study of blood T cell repertoires in COVID-19. Some clones are missing from TCRdb's copy, which holds only in-frame ones; the method was immunoSEQ multiplex PCR. The sample contains hundreds of thousands of clones, around 89% of which appear only once. Sequencing was done on a sample of peripheral blood. The receptor source for this set is a woman aged 40-49 years who had recovered from COVID-19.

The genes are TRBV7-3 and TRBJ1-1; no clear D. Germline V lookup: CDR1 SGHTA, CDR2 FQGTGA. Trimming stripped 0 bases from V and 4 bases from J, with 6 bases between. The CDR3 is 13 residues long. The CDR3 spells CASSLTMATEAFF. CDR3 DNA sequence: TGTGCCAGCAGCTTAACGATGGCCACTGAAGCTTTCTTT.

The chain has TRBV10-3 and TRBJ2-1; 8 bases fit TRBD2. Germline V gene data show CDR1 as ENHRY and CDR2 as SYGVKD. The trim removed 0 bases at V and 6 bases at J, leaving 4 bases unmatched. The CDR3 loop spans 15 amino acids. The CDR3 sequence is CAISESQLAANEQFF. The CDR3 DNA follows: TGTGCCATCAGTGAGTCCCAACTAGCGGCCAATGAGCAGTTCTTC.

Comment on this clone: A much more abundant neighbour one base away suggests this may be a read error. The V gene is TRBV14, the J gene TRBJ1-3; D might be TRBD1 (6 bases). The CDR3 has 17 amino acids. V lost 4 bases, J lost 4 bases, and 20 bases lay in between. Per germline, CDR1 SGHDN and CDR2 FVKESK. Here the CDR3 DNA reads TGTGCCAGCAGCCCCCTCGGCGGGGGCTCGGAGGGAAACACCATATATTTT. It encodes CASSPLGGGSEGNTIYF.

This rearrangement joins TRBV30 to TRBJ1-5, with D perhaps TRBD1 (5 bases). CDR1 and CDR2 from the germline V gene are GTSNPN and SVGIG (reference sequence). Trimming pared 2 bases from V and 2 bases from J, leaving 10 bases between. This CDR3 has 14 amino acids. For the CDR3, the DNA is TGTGCCTGGAGTCTGGGGCAGGGCAATCAGCCCCAGCATTTT. Translation gives CAWSLGQGNQPQHF. Looking up the rest from reference TRBV30 and TRBJ1-5 gives the full variable domain: SQTIHQWPATLVQPVGSPLSLECTVEGTSNPNLYWYRQAAGRGLQLLFYSVGIGQISSEVPQNLSASRPQDRQFILSSKKLLLSDSGFYLCAWSLGQGNQPQHFGDGTRLSIL.

This chain joins TRBV2 and TRBJ2-7, with a tentative D call TRBD2 (5 bases). Trimming left V 2 bases short and J 0 bases short, with 8 bases between. The V gene's germline CDR1 is SNHLY and CDR2 FYNNEI. The CDR3 totals 14 residues. Here the CDR3 DNA reads TGTGCCAGCAGTGAAACGGGGTACTCCTACGAGCAGTACTTC. Residues: CASSETGYSYEQYF.

The J gene is TRBJ1-6, the V gene TRBV5-5, with D possibly TRBD1 on 5 matching bases. CDR1 SGHKS and CDR2 YYEKEE come from the germline V gene (reference sequence). With 0 bases removed from V and 7 bases from J, the gap between germline ends came to 17 bases. There are 17 residues in the CDR3. The CDR3 DNA reads as TGTGCCAGCAGCTTGGCCCCCGGTGGGCAGGGAAATTCACCCCTCCACTTT. It translates to CASSLAPGGQGNSPLHF.

CDR3 sequence (DNA): TGTGCCAGCAGCCACGGGCAGGGGGCGGGCACAGATACGCAGTATTTT. Translating it yields CASSHGQGAGTDTQYF. The V call is TRBV3-1 (or the pseudogene TRBV3-2), the J call TRBJ2-3; 8 nucleotides line up with TRBD1. The CDR3 extends over 16 amino acids. The J segment lost 1 base and the V segment lost 3 bases, leaving 6 bases of the junction unmatched. The germline gives CDR1 LGHDT, CDR2 YNNKEL (reference sequence).

This clone was seen once. The V and J genes are TRBV19 and TRBJ1-5; D not resolved. CDR1 LNHDA and CDR2 SQIVND come from the germline V gene (reference sequence). The germline V and J ends were trimmed by 3 bases and 3 bases, with 9 bases remaining between them. CDR3 size: 14 residues. The CDR3 sequence is CASSIAGNNQPQHF. CDR3 DNA sequence: TGTGCCAGTAGTATTGCGGGAAACAATCAGCCCCAGCATTTT.

This clone was seen a handful of times. The same CDR3 is also encoded by other DNA sequences in this sample. The V gene is TRBV30, the J gene TRBJ1-2; D is undetermined. V lost 3 bases to trimming and J lost 6 bases, with 11 bases between them. This CDR3 contains 12 residues. Germline CDR1 reads GTSNPN; CDR2 reads SVGIG (reference sequence). This CDR3 reads CAWSRQTHGYTF. The CDR3 DNA sequence: TGTGCCTGGAGCCGTCAGACACATGGCTACACCTTC. The whole variable domain, filled in from reference TRBV30 and TRBJ1-2, reads SQTIHQWPATLVQPVGSPLSLECTVEGTSNPNLYWYRQAAGRGLQLLFYSVGIGQISSEVPQNLSASRPQDRQFILSSKKLLLSDSGFYLCAWSRQTHGYTFGSGTRLTVV.

The V call is TRBV20-1, the J call TRBJ2-5; tentative D call: TRBD2 (5 bases). The CDR3 spans 13 residues. From germline, CDR1 is DFQATT and CDR2 SNEGSKA (reference sequence). Trimming took 3 bases from V and 5 from J, leaving 13 bases between them. CDR3 sequence: CSASLLSGETQYF. For the CDR3, the DNA is TGCAGTGCTAGTCTCCTGTCGGGGGAGACCCAGTACTTC.

This clone was observed a handful of times. The V call is TRBV2, the J call TRBJ1-5; 8 bases match TRBD1. The CDR3 has 13 amino acids. The germline V gene encodes CDR1 SNHLY and CDR2 FYNNEI. The junction had 5 bases not matched to a gene; V was cut back by 7 bases and J by 6 bases. In DNA form, the CDR3 reads TGTGCCAGCAACCAGGGGGCAGGTCAGCCCCAGCATTTT. As protein: CASNQGAGQPQHF.

The chain employs TRBV4-1 and TRBJ2-7; no definite D call. There are 14 residues in the CDR3. V dropped 1 base and J dropped 7 bases, with 14 bases sitting between them. Germline CDR1 is MGHRA and CDR2 is YSYEKL. CDR3 in amino acids: CASSQGPGPREQYF. CDR3 in DNA: TGCGCCAGCAGCCAAGGCCCAGGTCCCCGGGAGCAGTACTTC.

In nucleotides, the CDR3 is TGTGCCACCACCCCGGACAGGGGGCGCGTGAAGACCCAGTACTTC. Encoded protein: CATTPDRGRVKTQYF. The V call is TRBV7-8, the J call TRBJ2-5; 11 positions match TRBD1. This CDR3 comprises 15 residues. V was clipped by 10 bases and J by 6 bases; unmatched bases: 13. The V gene's germline CDR1 is SGHVS and CDR2 FQNEAQ.

V gene TRBV5-6 combines with J gene TRBJ1-2; D is unclear. Trimming pared 0 bases from V and 2 bases from J, leaving 17 bases between. Germline CDR1 reads SGHDT; CDR2 reads YYEEEE. The length of the CDR3 is 17 residues. The CDR3 sequence: CASSLVGVMAANYGYTF. The CDR3 DNA follows: TGTGCCAGCAGCTTGGTTGGTGTTATGGCAGCGAACTATGGCTACACCTTC.

This clone was detected once. V usage is TRBV12-3 or TRBV12-4 and J usage is TRBJ2-2; D gene ambiguous. V was trimmed by 1 base and J by 7 bases, leaving 7 bases between them. The CDR3 spans 13 residues. CDR3 DNA sequence: TGTGCCAGCAGTTTAGTTAGATTCGGGGAGCTGTTTTTT. It codes for CASSLVRFGELFF.

The rearrangement links TRBV6-2 or TRBV6-3 to TRBJ2-1; 11 nucleotides line up with TRBD2. V gave up 5 bases and J gave up 4 bases; unmatched junction bases: 16. This CDR3 has 19 residues. Germline CDR1 MNHEY, CDR2 SVGEGT. DNA of the CDR3: TGTGCCAGCAGTCCCCATGGAGGGAGGGCTAGCGGGGGGTACAATGAGCAGTTCTTC. Residues: CASSPHGGRASGGYNEQFF.

The J gene is TRBJ2-1, the V gene TRBV5-5; 7 nucleotides agree with TRBD2. Germline lookup yields CDR1 SGHKS and CDR2 YYEKEE (reference sequence). This CDR3 contains 15 residues. The J segment lost 0 bases and the V segment lost 4 bases, leaving 4 bases of the junction unmatched. CDR3 DNA: TGTGCCAGCAGCCTAGCGGTGAGCTCCTACAATGAGCAGTTCTTC. Its translation is CASSLAVSSYNEQFF.

Concerning this clone itself: Additional DNA sequences in this sample encode the identical CDR3. The rearrangement uses TRBV5-8 and TRBJ1-5; D perhaps matches TRBD1 (5 bases). Germline V gene lookup returns CDR1 SGHTS and CDR2 YDEGEE. Trimming pared 4 bases from V and 0 bases from J, leaving 8 bases between. This CDR3 is 14 amino acids long. The CDR3 region has the DNA TGTGCCAGCAGCCCAGGGCTTAGCAATCAGCCCCAGCATTTT. This translates into CASSPGLSNQPQHF.

V gene TRBV12-5 combines with J gene TRBJ2-3; tentatively, D is TRBD1 (6 bases). Germline assignment: CDR1 LGHNT and CDR2 FRNRAP. V was trimmed by 6 bases and J by 3 bases, leaving 10 bases between them. The CDR3 is made up of 13 amino acids. The CDR3 loop is CASGPQGTDTQYF. The CDR3 region has the DNA TGTGCTAGTGGCCCACAGGGAACAGATACGCAGTATTTT.

The V gene is TRBV19, the J gene TRBJ1-1; D is undetermined. This CDR3 region has 13 residues. CDR1 is LNHDA and CDR2 is SQIVND in the germline V gene (reference sequence). The V gene lost 6 bases and the J gene lost 8 bases, with 16 bases spanning the gap. CDR3 DNA: TGTGCCAGTAGGCCCGCGGCCTCGGGGGAAGCTTTCTTT. Amino acids: CASRPAASGEAFF.

This clone appeared a few times. J is TRBJ2-3 and V is TRBV19; a possible D gene is TRBD2 (7 bases). The germline V gene has CDR1 LNHDA and CDR2 SQIVND (reference sequence). CDR3 length: 14 amino acids. The V gene lost 3 bases and the J gene lost 6 bases, with 13 bases spanning the gap. The CDR3 protein is CASSMGAGRDTQYF. The DNA for the CDR3 is TGTGCCAGTAGTATGGGGGCCGGGAGGGATACGCAGTATTTT.

This sequence joins TRBV7-2 and TRBJ2-7; TRBD2 might be the D (5 bases). The CDR3 spans 15 residues. Germline lookup yields CDR1 SGHTA and CDR2 FQGNSA. V lost 5 bases and J 5 bases, leaving 19 bases between the germline ends. The CDR3 DNA reads as TGTGCCAGCAGCCTCGGGGTGGCGGGCCTTAACGAGCAGTACGTC. Its protein product is CASSLGVAGLNEQYV.

The V gene is TRBV7-2, the J gene TRBJ1-2; TRBD1 aligns across 7 bases. There are 14 residues in the CDR3. CDR1 is SGHTA and CDR2 is FQGNSA in the germline V gene. V was pared by 5 bases and J by 1 base, with 4 bases of the junction left unmatched. For the CDR3, the DNA is TGTGCCAGCAGCATAACAGGGGTTAACTATGGCTACACCTTC. Translating gives CASSITGVNYGYTF.

The V call is TRBV6-6, the J call TRBJ1-2, with D tentatively TRBD1 (6 bases). Trimming took 5 bases from V and 8 from J, leaving 18 bases between them. Germline V gene sequence: CDR1 MNHNY, CDR2 SVGAGI (reference sequence). The CDR3 runs to 14 residues. The CDR3 protein is CASSPITGSRGYTF. In DNA form, the CDR3 reads TGTGCCAGCAGTCCCATTACAGGGAGTCGCGGCTACACCTTC.

The chain joins TRBV27 to TRBJ1-3; 8 bases are a match to TRBD1. Trimming removed 2 bases from V and 0 bases from J; junction bases left unmatched: 3. The germline V gene encodes CDR1 MNHEY and CDR2 SMNVEV (reference sequence). This CDR3 region has 16 residues. Written as DNA, the CDR3 is TGTGCCAGCAGTTTACAGGGGGCCGGCTCTGGAAACACCATATATTTT. It codes for CASSLQGAGSGNTIYF.

The chain has TRBV7-2 and TRBJ1-3, with TRBD1 matching over 11 bases. The CDR3 sequence is 16 residues long. V was clipped by 5 bases and J by 3 bases; unmatched bases: 6. Germline CDR1 reads SGHTA; CDR2 reads FQGNSA. CDR3 residues: CASSPTGTGGGNTIYF. Here the CDR3 DNA reads TGTGCCAGCAGCCCAACCGGGACAGGGGGTGGAAACACCATATATTTT.

J is TRBJ2-1 and V is TRBV14; a possible D gene is TRBD2 (6 bases). CDR1 is SGHDN and CDR2 is FVKESK in the germline V gene. V lost 4 bases, J lost 2 bases, and 12 bases lay in between. The length of the CDR3 is 15 residues. DNA of the CDR3: TGTGCCAGCAGCCTCCGGGAGTTCCCCTACAATGAGCAGTTCTTC. It translates to CASSLREFPYNEQFF.

The chain carries TRBV10-2 and TRBJ2-1; the D gene is possibly TRBD2 (5 bases). Deletions cut 4 bases from V and 0 bases from J, with 19 bases between. This CDR3 comprises 18 residues. CDR1 is WSHSY and CDR2 is SAAADI in the germline V gene. CDR3 loop: CASSGPGITPSSYNEQFF. The CDR3 region has the DNA TGCGCCAGCAGTGGACCCGGGATCACTCCCTCCTCCTACAATGAGCAGTTCTTC.

The chain has TRBV27 and TRBJ2-7; 7 bases are shared with TRBD1. This CDR3 is 13 amino acids long. J lost 2 bases, V lost 2 bases, and 0 bases had no gene match. Germline loops: CDR1 MNHEY, CDR2 SMNVEV (reference sequence). Here the CDR3 reads CASSLDRAYEQYF. The CDR3 coding sequence is TGTGCCAGCAGTTTAGACAGGGCCTACGAGCAGTACTTC.

There are a few counts of this clone. The rearrangement uses TRBV5-4 and TRBJ1-1; 7 bases are a match to TRBD1. The germline gives CDR1 SGHNT, CDR2 YYREEE (reference sequence). Losses at the gene ends were 0 bases for V and 0 bases for J; bases not matched to a gene: 2. CDR3 length: 15 amino acids. CDR3 nucleotide sequence: TGTGCCAGCAGCTTGGGAGGGGGCGTGAACACTGAAGCTTTCTTT. It is translated as CASSLGGGVNTEAFF.